This T cell receptor beta chain was profiled in a study of blood T cell repertoires in COVID-19 (TCRdb year 2020). Broadly, across the study: Collaborator samples came from the United States, Italy and Spain and covered acute and convalescent phases of COVID-19. Samples were obtained from the ongoing ImmuneRACE study (first 160 participants) and from 1,000 to 1,500 subjects provided by 6 global collaborators. The repertoires were released in a freely available public database intended as a resource for research on the immune response to SARS-CoV-2. The prospective study material was composed of cDNA or gDNA derived from T cells, B-cell-depleted T cells, or PBMCs. The dataset comprised deeply sampled blood TCRbeta repertoires from subjects exposed to, actively infected with, or recovered from COVID-19. Where available, HLA class I and class II types were obtained from metadata supplied by the sample provider rather than from assay-based typing. Sample metadata almost always included a de-identified subject ID, COVID-19 status, age in years and sex. The research as a whole found: How much clinical and demographic metadata was included differed by source and by participant, and the metadata was provided uncurated.

Of note for this clone: Its antigen has not been determined. The record has no base qualities; no much larger clone is one base away.

V is shortened by 6 bases, J by 4 bases, and the region joining them spans 12 bases. The germline V gene yields SGHVS for CDR1 and FQNEAQ for CDR2. From its cysteine to its phenylalanine, the CDR3 spans 14 amino acids. Just CDR3 DNA is preserved here, 42 bases in frame from base 1. Whole blood was collected in K2EDTA tubes by collaborating institutions according to the institutions' own protocols. For TCRbeta analysis, collaborators shipped samples in one of three forms: frozen whole blood, isolated PBMCs, or DNA extracted from either of those sample types. TCRbeta CDR3 regions were amplified from genomic DNA by means of the immunoSEQ Assay, a bias-controlled multiplex PCR. In the original analysis: The number of nucleated cells in each sample was estimated by amplification of reference gene primers within the assay. Sequence reads were collapsed and filtered to measure the absolute abundance of every unique TCRbeta CDR3 rearrangement. Productive Simpson clonality was computed per sample as the square root of Simpson's diversity index over productive rearrangements. Here the immuneACCESS table is served through TCRdb, limited to in-frame sequences with V and J called. Missing clones are a known gap in these copies; in checked studies unresolved V genes cover under half, and the rest lacks a known reason. Clone size and V and J calls were adopted from that table, with D and trimming inferred from the DNA. In this sample the table shows around 100,000 clones, around four fifths of which occur a single time. The ten largest account for roughly 12% of the sample.

Here the chain combines TRBV7-8 and TRBJ2-2; a weak D assignment points to TRBD1 (6 bases agree). This TCR was recovered from a woman aged 65 to 85 with acute or convalescent COVID-19. The specimen sequenced was peripheral blood. The CDR3 corresponds to CASSPGHVTGELFF. At the DNA level, the sequence is TGTGCCAGCAGTCCGGGACATGTCACCGGGGAGCTGTTTTTT.